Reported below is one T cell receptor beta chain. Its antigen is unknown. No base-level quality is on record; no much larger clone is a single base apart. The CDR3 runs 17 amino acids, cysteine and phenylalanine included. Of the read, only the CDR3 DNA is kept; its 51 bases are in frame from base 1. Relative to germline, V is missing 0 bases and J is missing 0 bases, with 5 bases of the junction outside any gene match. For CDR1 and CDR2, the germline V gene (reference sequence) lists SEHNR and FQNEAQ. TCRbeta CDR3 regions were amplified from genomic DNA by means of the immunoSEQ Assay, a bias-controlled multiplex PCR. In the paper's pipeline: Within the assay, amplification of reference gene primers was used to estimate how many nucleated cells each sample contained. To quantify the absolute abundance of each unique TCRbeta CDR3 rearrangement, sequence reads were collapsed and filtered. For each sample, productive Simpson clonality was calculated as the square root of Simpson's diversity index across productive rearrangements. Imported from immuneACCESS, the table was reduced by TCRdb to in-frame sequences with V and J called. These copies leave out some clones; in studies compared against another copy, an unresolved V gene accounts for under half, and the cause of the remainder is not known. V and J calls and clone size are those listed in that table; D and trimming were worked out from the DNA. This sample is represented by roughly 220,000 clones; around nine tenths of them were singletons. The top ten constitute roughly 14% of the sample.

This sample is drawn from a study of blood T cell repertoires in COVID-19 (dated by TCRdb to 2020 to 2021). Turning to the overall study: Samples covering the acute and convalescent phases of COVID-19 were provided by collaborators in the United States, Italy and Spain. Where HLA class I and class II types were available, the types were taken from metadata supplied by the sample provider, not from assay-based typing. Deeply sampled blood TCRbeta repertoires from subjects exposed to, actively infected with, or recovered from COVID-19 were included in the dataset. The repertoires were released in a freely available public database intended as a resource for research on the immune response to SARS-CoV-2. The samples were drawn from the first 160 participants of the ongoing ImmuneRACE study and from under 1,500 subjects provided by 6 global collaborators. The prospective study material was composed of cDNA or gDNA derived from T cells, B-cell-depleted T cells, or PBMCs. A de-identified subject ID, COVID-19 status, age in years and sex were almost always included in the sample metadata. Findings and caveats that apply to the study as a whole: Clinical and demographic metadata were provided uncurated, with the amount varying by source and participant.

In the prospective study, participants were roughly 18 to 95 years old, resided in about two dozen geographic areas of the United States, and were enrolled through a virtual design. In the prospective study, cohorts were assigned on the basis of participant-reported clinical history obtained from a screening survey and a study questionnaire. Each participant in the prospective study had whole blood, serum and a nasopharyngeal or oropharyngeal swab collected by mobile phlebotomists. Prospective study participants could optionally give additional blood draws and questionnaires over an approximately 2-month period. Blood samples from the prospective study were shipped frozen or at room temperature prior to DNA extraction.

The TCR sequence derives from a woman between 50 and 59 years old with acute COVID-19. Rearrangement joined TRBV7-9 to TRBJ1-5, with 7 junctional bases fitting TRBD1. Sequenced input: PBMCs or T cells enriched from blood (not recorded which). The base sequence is TGTGCCAGCAGCTTAGCGCGGACAGGAATTAGCAATCAGCCCCAGCATTTT. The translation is CASSLARTGISNQPQHF.